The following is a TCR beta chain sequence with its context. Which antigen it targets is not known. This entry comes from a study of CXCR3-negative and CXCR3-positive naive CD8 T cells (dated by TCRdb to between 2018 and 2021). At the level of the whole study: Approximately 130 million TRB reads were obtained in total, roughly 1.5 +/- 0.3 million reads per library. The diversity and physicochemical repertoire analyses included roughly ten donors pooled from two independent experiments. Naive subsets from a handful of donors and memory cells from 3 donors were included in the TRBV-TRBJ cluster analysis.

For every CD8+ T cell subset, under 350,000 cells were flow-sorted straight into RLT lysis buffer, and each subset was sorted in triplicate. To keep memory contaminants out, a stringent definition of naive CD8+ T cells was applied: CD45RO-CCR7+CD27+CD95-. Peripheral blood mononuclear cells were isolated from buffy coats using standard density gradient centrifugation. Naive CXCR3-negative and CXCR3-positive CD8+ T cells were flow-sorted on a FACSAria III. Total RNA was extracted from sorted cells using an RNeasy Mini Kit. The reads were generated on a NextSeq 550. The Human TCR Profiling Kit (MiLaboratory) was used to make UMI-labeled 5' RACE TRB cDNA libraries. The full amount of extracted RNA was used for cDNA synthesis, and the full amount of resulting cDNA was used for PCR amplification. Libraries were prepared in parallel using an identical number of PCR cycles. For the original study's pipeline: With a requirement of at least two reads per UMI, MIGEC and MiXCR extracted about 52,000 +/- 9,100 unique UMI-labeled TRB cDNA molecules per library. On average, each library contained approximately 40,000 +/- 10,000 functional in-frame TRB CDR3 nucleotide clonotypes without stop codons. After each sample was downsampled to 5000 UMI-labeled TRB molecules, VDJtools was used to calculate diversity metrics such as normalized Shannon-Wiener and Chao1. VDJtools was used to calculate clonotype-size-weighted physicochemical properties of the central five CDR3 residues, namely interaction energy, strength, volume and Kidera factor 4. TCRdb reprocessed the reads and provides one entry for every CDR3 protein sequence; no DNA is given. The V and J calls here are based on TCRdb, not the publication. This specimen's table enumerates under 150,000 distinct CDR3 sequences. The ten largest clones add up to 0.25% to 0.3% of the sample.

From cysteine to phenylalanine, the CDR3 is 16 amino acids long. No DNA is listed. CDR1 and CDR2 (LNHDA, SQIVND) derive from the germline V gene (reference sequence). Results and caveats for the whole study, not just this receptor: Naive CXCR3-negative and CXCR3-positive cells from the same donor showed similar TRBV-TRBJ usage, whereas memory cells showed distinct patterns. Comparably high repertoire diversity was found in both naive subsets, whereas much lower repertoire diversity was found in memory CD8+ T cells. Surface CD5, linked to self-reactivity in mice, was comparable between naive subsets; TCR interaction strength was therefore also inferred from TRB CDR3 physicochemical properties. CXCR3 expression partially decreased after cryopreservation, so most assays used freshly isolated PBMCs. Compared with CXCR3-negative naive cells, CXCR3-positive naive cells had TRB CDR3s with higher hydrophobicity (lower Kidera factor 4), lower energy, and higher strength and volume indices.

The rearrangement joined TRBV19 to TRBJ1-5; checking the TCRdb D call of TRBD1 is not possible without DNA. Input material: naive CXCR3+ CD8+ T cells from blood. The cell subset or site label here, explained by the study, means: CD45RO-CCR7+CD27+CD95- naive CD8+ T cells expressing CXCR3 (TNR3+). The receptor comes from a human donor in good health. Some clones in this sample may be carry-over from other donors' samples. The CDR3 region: CASSPAGTGLNQPQHF. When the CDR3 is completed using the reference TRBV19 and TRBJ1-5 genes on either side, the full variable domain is DGGITQSPKYLFRKEGQNVTLSCEQNLNHDAMYWYRQDPGQGLRLIYYSQIVNDFQKGDIAEGYSVSREKKESFPLTVTSAQKNPTAFYLCASSPAGTGLNQPQHFGDGTRLSIL.